This record covers a single T cell receptor (beta chain). Its antigen specificity is not known. Qualities for individual bases were not recorded, and no much larger clone is one base off. The sample originates from a study of CD8+ T cells in alopecia areata (dated by TCRdb to 2017 to 2018). About the investigation overall: The treated patients, all with moderate-to-severe alopecia areata, were enrolled in an open-label pilot trial of oral tofacitinib given at 5 to 10 mg twice daily. Tofacitinib was administered for 6 to 18 months, and 6 months of follow-up off drug were then conducted to assess delayed response and recurrence. For the treated patients, the SALT score, which quantifies what percentage of scalp surface area is affected, served as the measure of disease severity. In both human patients and the C3H/HeJ mouse model, the study applied high-throughput TCRbeta sequencing to look at T cell clonal expansion in alopecia areata. Human TCRbeta sequencing covered scalp tissue and sorted CD4+ and CD8+ peripheral blood T cells from patchy and totalis/universalis alopecia areata patients and healthy controls. Tofacitinib-treated patients had biopsies at baseline and at 4 and 24 weeks of treatment, with a later scalp biopsy in several patients. Scalp clonality was compared among normal scalp (n=4), patchy alopecia areata scalp (n=8), and alopecia totalis/universalis scalp (n=8). RNA was obtained with the PAXgene miRNA kit for fixed scalp, the miRNeasy kit for PBMCs, and the RNeasy kit for mouse skin. Amplification of TCRbeta CDR3 regions was done by immunoSEQ multiplex PCR using 35 Vbeta forward primers and 13 Jbeta reverse primers. Paper-wide results and their limitations: Unlike mouse skin, which is dominated by gammadelta T cells, normal human skin has resident alphabeta T cells that are also sequenced, and this complicates analysis of the scalp TCR repertoire. During tofacitinib treatment, many expanded lesional clones remained in scalp and blood, and this persistence may partly explain relapse after treatment is stopped. Tofacitinib significantly decreased scalp clonality and the number of expanded CD8+ clones among the top 100 scalp clones. TCR sequences shared between patients were less clear than in mice, possibly partly because of HLA diversity in the patient population. Compared with normal scalp, lesional scalp had higher clonality and more expanded CD8+ clones, particularly in alopecia totalis/universalis, a pattern that suggests antigenic drive. Because the treated cohort was small and had only one nonresponder, larger studies are needed to examine links between baseline CD8+ expansion and response.

Receptor libraries were prepared by the immunoSEQ multiplex PCR assay. To provide template for TCR sequencing, every sample had RNA extracted and reverse transcribed into cDNA. SuperScript III was used for first-strand cDNA synthesis, primed with a 2:1 mix of oligo-dT and random hexamers. A synthetic immune receptor repertoire was used to measure amplification bias, and any remaining bias was corrected computationally. In the authors' own workflow: Raw reads were preprocessed to remove errors, and CDR3 was defined by IMGT conventions from the conserved cysteine to phenylalanine. Clonality was calculated as 1 minus Shannon entropy normalized by log2 of the number of productive unique TCRs. Whether scalp clones were CD4 or CD8 was inferred by matching scalp TCRbeta sequences against CD4 and CD8 repertoires sorted from blood. In TCRdb, the immuneACCESS table is reduced to in-frame sequences with V and J assigned. These tables do not hold every clone; where another copy was compared, an unresolved V gene accounts for under half, and the others remain unexplained. V and J calls and clone size are given by that table; D and trimming were obtained from the DNA. This sample comprises under 200,000 clones, about 60% of them detected only once. About 14% of the sample rests with the top ten.

The CDR3 covers 12 residues, taking in both the cysteine and the phenylalanine. This entry keeps only the CDR3 DNA: 36 bases, framed from base 1. Germline trimming amounts to 10 bases on V and 2 bases on J, with 4 as the count of junction bases outside the gene matches. Reading the germline V gene gives CDR1 MNHEY and CDR2 SVGAGI. Explained via the paper, the time point label denotes: 20 to 30 weeks on oral tofacitinib. The meaning of the sample's treatment or condition label: oral pan-JAK inhibitor, 5-10 mg twice daily. Lesional scalp punch biopsies and peripheral blood were collected from alopecia areata patients. PBMCs were separated by density centrifugation and stained for CD3, CD4 and CD8, after which CD4+ and CD8+ T cells were sorted on a FACSAria.

The sequence was collected from a human donor with alopecia areata. The chain is assembled from TRBV6-5 and TRBJ2-7, and TRBD1 aligns with 8 junction nucleotides. Specimen: CD4+ T cells sorted from blood, collected at week 24, from a patient treated with tofacitinib. The CDR3 region reads CATADRAYEQYF. The base sequence is TGTGCCACCGCGGACAGGGCCTACGAGCAGTACTTC.